The 20 T cell receptor beta chains listed next were all sequenced from one sample in a study of blood T cell repertoires in COVID-19. Assay: immunoSEQ multiplex PCR; the TCRdb copy retains only in-frame clones and omits some. The table lists under 350,000 clones, roughly 85% of them singletons. What was sequenced was peripheral blood. The receptors derive from a human donor in a cohort sampled during active COVID-19.

The chain carries TRBV5-4 and TRBJ2-1; 7 bases line up with TRBD2. J lost 4 bases, V lost 0 bases, and 10 bases had no gene match. The length of the CDR3 is 17 residues. Germline lookup yields CDR1 SGHNT and CDR2 YYREEE (reference sequence). CDR3 sequence reads: CASSLGGAGSDYNEQFF. CDR3 DNA sequence: TGTGCCAGCAGCTTGGGGGGAGCGGGATCAGATTACAATGAGCAGTTCTTC. The full variable domain, with the rest looked up from reference TRBV5-4 and TRBJ2-1, is ETGVTQSPTHLIKTRGQQVTLRCSSQSGHNTVSWYQQALGQGPQFIFQYYREEENGRGNFPPRFSGLQFPNYSSELNVNALELDDSALYLCASSLGGAGSDYNEQFFGPGTRLTVL.

The chain uses TRBV9 and TRBJ1-4, with D perhaps matching TRBD1 (5 bases). CDR3 size: 17 residues. The germline V gene has CDR1 SGDLS and CDR2 YYNGEE. The V and J ends lost 0 bases and 8 bases respectively, with 20 bases between them. CDR3 sequence (DNA): TGTGCCAGCAGCGTAGGCGGCGGGACTCTAAGCGGGGAAAAACTGTTTTTT. It codes for CASSVGGGTLSGEKLFF. The complete variable domain, with remaining parts taken from reference TRBV9 and TRBJ1-4, reads DSGVTQTPKHLITATGQRVTLRCSPRSGDLSVYWYQQSLDQGLQFLIQYYNGEERAKGNILERFSAQQFPDLHSELNLSSLELGDSALYFCASSVGGGTLSGEKLFFGSGTQLSVL.

This chain connects TRBV6-5 to TRBJ2-1; D not certain. V was shortened by 8 bases and J by 6 bases, with 8 bases between the two germline ends. Germline V gene sequence: CDR1 MNHEY, CDR2 SVGAGI. CDR3 length: 11 residues. This chain's CDR3 is CASEAFNEQFF. CDR3 coding DNA: TGTGCCAGCGAAGCATTCAATGAGCAGTTCTTC.

The chain links TRBV18 to TRBJ1-2, with TRBD1 identical over 8 bases. Per the germline V gene, CDR1 is KGHSH and CDR2 is LQKENI. There are 14 residues in the CDR3. With V trimmed by 3 bases and J by 2 bases, 2 bases remained unmatched. CDR3 amino acids: CASSPSGGNYGYTF. CDR3 nucleotide sequence: TGTGCCAGCTCACCTTCAGGGGGCAACTATGGCTACACCTTC.

The V gene is TRBV16, the J gene TRBJ2-1; D remains unclear. The CDR3 consists of 12 residues. Germline CDR1 is KGHSY and CDR2 is FQNENV. Between the trimmed V and J ends, which lost 2 bases and 12 bases, there was a span of 11 bases. The CDR3, as DNA: TGTGCCAGCAGCCAAAGTGCGACACGGCAGTTCTTC. Its protein is CASSQSATRQFF.

The chain employs TRBV28 and TRBJ2-7; D remains ambiguous. V was clipped by 8 bases and J by 4 bases, with 15 bases between them. The length of the CDR3 is 13 residues. CDR1 and CDR2 (germline): MDHEN, SYDVKM. CDR3 in amino acids: CASSIATGYEQYF. CDR3 sequence (DNA): TGTGCCAGCTCCATCGCGACTGGTTACGAGCAGTACTTC.

The chain links TRBV24-1 to TRBJ2-1; 9 positions agree with TRBD1. V shed 6 bases, J shed 2 bases, and the junction held 7 bases outside the gene matches. This CDR3 spans 16 amino acids. Per germline, CDR1 KGHDR and CDR2 SFDVKD. CDR3 sequence reads: CATSRPGQGTYNEQFF. In DNA form, the CDR3 reads TGTGCCACCAGTCGTCCGGGACAGGGAACCTACAATGAGCAGTTCTTC.

The gene calls are TRBV19 and TRBJ2-1, with D hard to call. The CDR3 is 15 residues long. From germline, CDR1 is LNHDA and CDR2 SQIVND (reference sequence). Trimming cost V 4 bases and J 3 bases, with 13 bases left between them. The CDR3 sequence is CASSTYLVGYNEQFF. CDR3 bases: TGTGCCAGTAGTACCTACTTAGTTGGCTACAATGAGCAGTTCTTC. Using reference TRBV19 and TRBJ2-1 for the parts outside the CDR3, the full variable domain is DGGITQSPKYLFRKEGQNVTLSCEQNLNHDAMYWYRQDPGQGLRLIYYSQIVNDFQKGDIAEGYSVSREKKESFPLTVTSAQKNPTAFYLCASSTYLVGYNEQFFGPGTRLTVL.

The chain combines TRBV28 with TRBJ2-6; D gene ambiguous. Germline V gene data show CDR1 as MDHEN and CDR2 as SYDVKM. The germline V and J ends were trimmed by 3 bases and 0 bases, with 6 bases remaining between them. CDR3 length: 15 residues. The CDR3 region is CASSLFSSGANVLTF. CDR3 bases: TGTGCCAGCAGTTTGTTTAGCTCTGGGGCCAACGTCCTGACTTTC.

CDR3 amino acids: CASSLFVGARGYTF. The CDR3 DNA sequence: TGTGCCAGCAGCTTGTTCGTAGGGGCGCGGGGCTACACCTTC. The chain has TRBV5-4 and TRBJ1-2; D perhaps matches TRBD1 (5 bases). The CDR3 sequence is 14 residues long. Trimming removed 1 base at V and 8 bases at J, with 15 bases between. The germline V gene encodes CDR1 SGHNT and CDR2 YYREEE (reference sequence).

V and J are TRBV19 and TRBJ1-5; 9 nucleotides line up with TRBD1. V dropped 5 bases and J dropped 6; count of bases not matched to a gene: 11. Germline CDR1 reads LNHDA; CDR2 reads SQIVND (reference sequence). CDR3 length: 16 residues. CDR3 in DNA: TGTGCCAGTAGTGCTACCGGGACAGGGTTCGGTCAGCCCCAGCATTTT. It translates to CASSATGTGFGQPQHF.

This clone appeared once. CDR3 protein: CASSLNSGETQYF. In DNA, the CDR3 is TGTGCCAGCAGCTTAAATAGCGGGGAGACCCAGTACTTC. The chain carries TRBV7-3 and TRBJ2-5; 7 bases match TRBD2. Germline CDR1 reads SGHTA; CDR2 reads FQGTGA. This CDR3 has 13 amino acids. Trimming took 1 base from V and 5 from J; bases not matched to a gene: 1.

To note about this clone: The sample contains more than one DNA sequence encoding this CDR3. The chain couples TRBV9 to TRBJ1-3; tentative D call: TRBD1 (5 bases). Germline V gene data show CDR1 as SGDLS and CDR2 as YYNGEE. The V end lost 2 bases, the J end lost 0 bases, and 12 bases lay between the germline ends. This CDR3 is 16 amino acids long. The CDR3 protein is CASSVGHHFSGNTIYF. The CDR3 nucleotides read TGTGCCAGCAGCGTCGGACACCACTTCTCTGGAAACACCATATATTTT.

V usage is TRBV24-1 and J usage is TRBJ2-2; a weak D match, TRBD2 (5 bases). CDR3 size: 14 residues. Germline lookup yields CDR1 KGHDR and CDR2 SFDVKD. Trimming stripped 3 bases from V and 6 bases from J, with 10 bases between. This CDR3 reads CATSDPSRPGELFF. The CDR3 DNA follows: TGTGCCACCAGTGATCCTAGCCGCCCCGGGGAGCTGTTTTTT.

V usage is TRBV11-3 and J usage is TRBJ2-1, with D perhaps TRBD2 (6 bases). This CDR3 has 12 residues. The germline V gene encodes CDR1 SGHNT and CDR2 YENEEA. Trimming left V 5 bases short and J 9 bases short, with 11 bases between. The DNA of the CDR3 is TGTGCCAGCAGCCACCCAGCGGGTGAGCAGTTCTTC. It is translated as CASSHPAGEQFF.

The chain joins TRBV4-1 to TRBJ2-7; unclear D gene. In germline, CDR1 is MGHRA, CDR2 YSYEKL. The CDR3 has 14 amino acids. The V end lost 0 bases, the J end lost 2 bases, and 8 bases lay between the germline ends. CDR3 coding DNA: TGCGCCAGCAGCCAAGACAGGTTTACCTACGAGCAGTACTTC. Its protein product is CASSQDRFTYEQYF.

This clone occurred once. The rearrangement links TRBV6-6 to TRBJ2-7; 9 bases map to TRBD1. CDR3 length: 15 amino acids. Germline values: CDR1 MNHNY, CDR2 SVGAGI (reference sequence). Losses at the gene ends were 6 bases for V and 4 bases for J; bases not matched to a gene: 10. CDR3 residues: CASRNTGGSLYEQYF. DNA of the CDR3: TGTGCCAGCAGGAATACAGGGGGCTCACTTTACGAGCAGTACTTC.

The chain joins TRBV18 to TRBJ2-3, with 8 bases fitting TRBD1. CDR3 length equals 15 residues. Germline CDR1 and CDR2: KGHSH and LQKENI. The V and J ends lost 6 bases and 3 bases, in that order; junction bases with no gene match: 8. CDR3 loop: CASSPRGQVTDTQYF. The CDR3 region has the DNA TGTGCCAGCTCCCCCAGGGGGCAGGTAACAGATACGCAGTATTTT.

J is TRBJ1-1 and V is TRBV18; possibly TRBD1 for D (5 bases). The V gene's germline CDR1 is KGHSH and CDR2 LQKENI. V was shortened by 5 bases and J by 4 bases, with 17 bases between the two germline ends. The CDR3 has 15 amino acids. DNA of the CDR3: TGTGCCAGCTCAATAAACGGGGGGATGGCCACTGAAGCTTTCTTT. It encodes CASSINGGMATEAFF.

This clone was seen more than once but under ten times. This chain connects TRBV5-5 to TRBJ2-7; TRBD1 aligns across 7 bases. Germline CDR1 SGHKS, CDR2 YYEKEE (reference sequence). Trimming at V came to 0 bases and at J to 0 bases, leaving 3 bases not matched to a gene. The CDR3 contains 15 residues. The CDR3: CASSLGDRASYEQYF. Written as DNA, the CDR3 is TGTGCCAGCAGCTTGGGGGACAGAGCCTCCTACGAGCAGTACTTC.